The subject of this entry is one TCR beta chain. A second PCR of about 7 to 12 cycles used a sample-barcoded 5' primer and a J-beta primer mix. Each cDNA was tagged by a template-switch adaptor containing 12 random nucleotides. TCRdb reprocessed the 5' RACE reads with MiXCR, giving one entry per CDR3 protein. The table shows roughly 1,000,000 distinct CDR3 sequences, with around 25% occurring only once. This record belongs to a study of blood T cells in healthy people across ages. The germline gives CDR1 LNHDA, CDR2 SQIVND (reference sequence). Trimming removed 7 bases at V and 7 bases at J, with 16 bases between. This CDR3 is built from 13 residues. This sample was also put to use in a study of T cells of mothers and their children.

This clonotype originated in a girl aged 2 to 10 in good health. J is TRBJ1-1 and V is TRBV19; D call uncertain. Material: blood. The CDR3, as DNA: TGTGCCAGTATCGGCTTATCGGATTTTGAAGCTTTCTTT. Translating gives CASIGLSDFEAFF.